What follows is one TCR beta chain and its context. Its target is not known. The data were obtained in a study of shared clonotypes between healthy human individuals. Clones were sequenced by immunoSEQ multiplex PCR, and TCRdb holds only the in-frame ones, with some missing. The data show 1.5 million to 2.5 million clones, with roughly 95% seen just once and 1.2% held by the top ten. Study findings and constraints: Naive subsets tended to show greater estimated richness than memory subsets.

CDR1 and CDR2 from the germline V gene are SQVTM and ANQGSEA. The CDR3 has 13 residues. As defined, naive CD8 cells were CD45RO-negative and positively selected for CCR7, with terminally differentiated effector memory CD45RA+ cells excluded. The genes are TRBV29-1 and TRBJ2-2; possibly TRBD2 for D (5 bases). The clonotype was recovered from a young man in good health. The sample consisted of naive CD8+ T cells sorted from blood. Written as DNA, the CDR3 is TGCGGGAGCAGTTCCTTGGACACCGGGGAGCTGTTTTTT. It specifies CGSSSLDTGELFF.